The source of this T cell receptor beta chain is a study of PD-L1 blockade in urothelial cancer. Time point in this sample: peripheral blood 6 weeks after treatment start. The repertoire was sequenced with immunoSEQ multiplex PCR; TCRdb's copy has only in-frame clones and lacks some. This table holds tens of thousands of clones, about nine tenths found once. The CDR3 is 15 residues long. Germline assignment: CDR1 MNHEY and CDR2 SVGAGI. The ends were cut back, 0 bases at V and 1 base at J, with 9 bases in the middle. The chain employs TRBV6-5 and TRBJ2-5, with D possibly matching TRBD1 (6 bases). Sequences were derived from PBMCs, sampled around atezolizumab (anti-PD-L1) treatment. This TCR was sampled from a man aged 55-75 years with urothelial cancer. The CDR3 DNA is TGTGCCAGCAGTTACTCGTTAGGGGGCCAAGAGACCCAGTACTTC. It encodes CASSYSLGGQETQYF.